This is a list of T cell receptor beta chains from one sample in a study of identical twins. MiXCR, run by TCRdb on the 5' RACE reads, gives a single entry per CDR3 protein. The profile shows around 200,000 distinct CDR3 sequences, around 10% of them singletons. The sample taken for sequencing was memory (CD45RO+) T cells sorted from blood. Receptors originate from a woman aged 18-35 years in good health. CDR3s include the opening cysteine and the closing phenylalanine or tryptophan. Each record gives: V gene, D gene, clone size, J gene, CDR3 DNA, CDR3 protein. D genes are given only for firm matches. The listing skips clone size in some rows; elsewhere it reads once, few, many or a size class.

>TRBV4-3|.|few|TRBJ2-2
TGCGCCAGCAGCCAAGACAGGGTGAACACCGGGGAGCTGTTTTTT
CASSQDRVNTGELFF
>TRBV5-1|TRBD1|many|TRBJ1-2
TGCGCCAGCAGCTATGGACAGGGCTATGGCTACACCTTC
CASSYGQGYGYTF
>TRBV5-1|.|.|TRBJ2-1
TGCGCCAGCAGCTTGGAAGGACAGAACAATGAGCAGTTCTTC
CASSLEGQNNEQFF
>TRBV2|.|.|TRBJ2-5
TGTGCCAGCAAGCGAGGCCAAGAGACCCAGTACTTC
CASKRGQETQYF
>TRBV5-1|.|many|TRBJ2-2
TGCGCCAGCAGCTGGCAGGTGAACACCGGGGAGCTGTTTTTT
CASSWQVNTGELFF
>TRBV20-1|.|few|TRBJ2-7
TGCAGTGCGACGCCGGGACGGATCTACGAGCAGTACTTC
CSATPGRIYEQYF
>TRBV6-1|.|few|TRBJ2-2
TGTGCCAGCAGCCGCAGCCGACTCACCGGGGAGCTGTTTTTT
CASSRSRLTGELFF
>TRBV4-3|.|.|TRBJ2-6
TGCGCCAGCAGCCAAGAGTGGGTTTACAGCTCTGGGGCCAACGTCCTGACTTTC
CASSQEWVYSSGANVLTF
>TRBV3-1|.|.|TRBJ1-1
TGTGCCAGCAGCCGGCTGGGGGTAAACACTGAAGCTTTCTTT
CASSRLGVNTEAFF
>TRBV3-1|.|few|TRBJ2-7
TGTGCCAGCGAAGGGACTCGCGAGCAGTACTTC
CASEGTREQYF
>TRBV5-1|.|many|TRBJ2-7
TGCGCCAGCAGCTTGTGCGAGCAGTACTTC
CASSLCEQYF
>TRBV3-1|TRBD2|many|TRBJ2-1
TGTGCCAGCAGCTTCATAGCGGGGGGGCCGCTGTTCTTC
CASSFIAGGPLFF
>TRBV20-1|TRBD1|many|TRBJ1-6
TGCAGTGCTCCCGGGACAGGGAATTCACCCCTCCACTTT
CSAPGTGNSPLHF
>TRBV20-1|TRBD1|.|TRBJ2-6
TGCAGTGCTAGCGACAGGGGGGCCTCTGGGGCCAACGTCCTGACTTTC
CSASDRGASGANVLTF
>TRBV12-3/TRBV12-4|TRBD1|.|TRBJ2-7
TGTGCCAGCAGTGCCACCGGGACAGGTTCCTACGAGCAGTACTTC
CASSATGTGSYEQYF
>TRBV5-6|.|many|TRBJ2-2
TGTGCCAGCAGCGGTCTCTGGGCTTCGAACACCGGGGAGCTGTTTTTT
CASSGLWASNTGELFF
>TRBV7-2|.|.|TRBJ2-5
TGTGCCAGCAGCACTGGGCCTTGGGGGGAGACCCAGTACTTC
CASSTGPWGETQYF
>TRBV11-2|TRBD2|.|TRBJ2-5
TGTGCCAGCAGCTTCGGGGTAGCGGGGCTTCAAGAGACCCAGTACTTC
CASSFGVAGLQETQYF
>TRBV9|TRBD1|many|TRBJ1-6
TGTGCCAGCAGCGTAGAGACAGGGGTTAATTCACCCCTCCACTTT
CASSVETGVNSPLHF
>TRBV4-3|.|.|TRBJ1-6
TGCGCCAGCAGCCAAGAGTCCCGGGAGAACTCACCCCTCCACTTT
CASSQESRENSPLHF
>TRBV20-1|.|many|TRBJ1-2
TGCAGTGCCCCCAGGAGGACGTCTGGCTACACCTTC
CSAPRRTSGYTF
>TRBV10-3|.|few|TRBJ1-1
TGTGCCATCAGTGTGAAGGGGGGGGCTGAAGCTTTCTTT
CAISVKGGAEAFF
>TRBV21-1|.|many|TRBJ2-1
TGTGCCAGCAGCTACAGCGGGGGCGTGACTAGCGGGGGGTCTCCGTACTACAATGAGCAGTTCTTC
CASSYSGGVTSGGSPYYNEQFF
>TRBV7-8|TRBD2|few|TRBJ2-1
TGTGCCAGCAGCCCTCTGCGGGAGAGGAATGAGCAGTTCTTC
CASSPLRERNEQFF
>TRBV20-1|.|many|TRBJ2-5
TGCAGTGCGATACCGGGGACGGACCAAGAGACCCAGTACTTC
CSAIPGTDQETQYF
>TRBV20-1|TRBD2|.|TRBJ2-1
TGCAGTGCCTCAACAGCGGGAGCGTATGAGCAGTTCTTC
CSASTAGAYEQFF
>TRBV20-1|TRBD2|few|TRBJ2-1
TGCAGTGCTAGAGATCTGCGGCGGGGGGGGGCTGAGCAGTTCTTC
CSARDLRRGGAEQFF
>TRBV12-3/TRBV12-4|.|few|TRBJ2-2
TGTGCCAGCAAGGCTTTGAGGGCCGGGGAGCTGTTTTTT
CASKALRAGELFF
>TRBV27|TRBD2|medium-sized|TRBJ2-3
TGTGCCAGCAGTTCCGTAGCGGGGGGCGACTCAGATACGCAGTATTTT
CASSSVAGGDSDTQYF
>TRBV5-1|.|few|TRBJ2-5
TGCGCCAGCAGCTTGGAGGTAGTCCGGGAGACCCAGTACTTC
CASSLEVVRETQYF
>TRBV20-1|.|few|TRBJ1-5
TGCAGTGCTAGCTCCGGGATTGGCAATCAGCCCCAGCATTTT
CSASSGIGNQPQHF
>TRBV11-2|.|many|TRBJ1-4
TGTGCCAGCAGCTTAGGTGAAAAACTGTTTTTT
CASSLGEKLFF
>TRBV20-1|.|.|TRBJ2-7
TGCAGTGCTAGAGAGCCAGGTTCCGAGCAGTACTTC
CSAREPGSEQYF
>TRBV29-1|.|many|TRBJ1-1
TGCAGCGTTACGGTACCATTCCCGAACACTGAAGCTTTCTTT
CSVTVPFPNTEAFF
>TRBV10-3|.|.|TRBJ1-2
TGTGCCATCAGTGAGTCGAGCCAGGGTTATGGCTACACCTTC
CAISESSQGYGYTF
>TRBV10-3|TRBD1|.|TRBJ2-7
TGTGCCACCGCGGGACAGGGAGATTACGAGCAGTACTTC
CATAGQGDYEQYF
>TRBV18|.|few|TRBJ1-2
TGTGCCAGCTCACCACAGGCAGGGGACCTTGCTAACTATGGCTACACCTTC
CASSPQAGDLANYGYTF
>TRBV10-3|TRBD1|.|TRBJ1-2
TGTGCCATCAGGACAGGGGGCACGGGCGGCTACACCTTC
CAIRTGGTGGYTF
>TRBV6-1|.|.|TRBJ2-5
TGTGCCAGCAGTGAAGCGTACGAGACCCAGTACTTC
CASSEAYETQYF
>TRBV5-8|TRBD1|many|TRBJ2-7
TGTGCCAGCAGCTTGAGCCAGGGGGCCTTCTACGAGCAGTACTTC
CASSLSQGAFYEQYF
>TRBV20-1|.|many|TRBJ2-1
TGCAGTGCTAGACGCGATAGATGGGCGTTCAATGAGCAGTTCTTC
CSARRDRWAFNEQFF
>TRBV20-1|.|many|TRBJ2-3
TGCAGTGCTAGAGATCACGGCGCATCTAGCACAGATACGCAGTATTTT
CSARDHGASSTDTQYF
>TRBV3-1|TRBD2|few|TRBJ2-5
TGTGCCAGCAGCCTCCGGACTAGCGGCGGCGAGTTGTACTTC
CASSLRTSGGELYF
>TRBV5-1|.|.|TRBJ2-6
TGCGCCAGCGGACCGTCAGGGTCTGGGGCCAACGTCCTGACTTTC
CASGPSGSGANVLTF
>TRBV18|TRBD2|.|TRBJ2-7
TGTGCCAGCTCACCCACTAGCGGGTCGAGCTCCTACGAGCAGTACTTC
CASSPTSGSSSYEQYF
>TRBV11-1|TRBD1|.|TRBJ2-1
TGTGCCAGCAGCTCTGATTGGACAGGGGCGGGTGAGCAGTTCTTC
CASSSDWTGAGEQFF